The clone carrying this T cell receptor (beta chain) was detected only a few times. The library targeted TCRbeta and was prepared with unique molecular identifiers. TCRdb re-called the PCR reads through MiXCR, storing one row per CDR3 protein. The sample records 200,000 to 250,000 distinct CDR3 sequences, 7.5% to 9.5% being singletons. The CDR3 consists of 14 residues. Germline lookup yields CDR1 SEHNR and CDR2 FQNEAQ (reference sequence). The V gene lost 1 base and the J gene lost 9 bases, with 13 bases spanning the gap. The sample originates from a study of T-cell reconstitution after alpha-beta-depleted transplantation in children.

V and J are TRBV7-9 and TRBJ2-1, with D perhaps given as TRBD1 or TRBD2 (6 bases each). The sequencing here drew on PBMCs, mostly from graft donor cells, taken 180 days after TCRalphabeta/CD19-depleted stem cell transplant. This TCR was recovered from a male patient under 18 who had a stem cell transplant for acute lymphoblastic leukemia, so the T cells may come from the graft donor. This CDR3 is CASSLVVEGGEQFF. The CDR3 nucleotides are TGTGCCAGCAGCTTAGTTGTGGAGGGGGGTGAGCAGTTCTTC.